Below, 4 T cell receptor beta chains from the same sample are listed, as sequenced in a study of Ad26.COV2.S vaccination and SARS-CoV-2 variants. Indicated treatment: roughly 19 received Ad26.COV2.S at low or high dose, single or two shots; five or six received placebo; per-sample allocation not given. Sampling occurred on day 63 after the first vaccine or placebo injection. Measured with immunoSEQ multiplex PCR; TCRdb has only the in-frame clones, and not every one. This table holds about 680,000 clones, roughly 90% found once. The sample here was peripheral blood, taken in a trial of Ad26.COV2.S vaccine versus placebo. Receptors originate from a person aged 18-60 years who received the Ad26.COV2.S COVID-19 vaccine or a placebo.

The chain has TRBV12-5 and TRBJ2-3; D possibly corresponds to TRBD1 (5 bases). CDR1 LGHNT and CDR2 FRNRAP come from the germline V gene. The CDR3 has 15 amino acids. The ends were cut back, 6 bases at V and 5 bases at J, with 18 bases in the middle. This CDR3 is CASGGGAFAEDTQYF. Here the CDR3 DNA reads TGTGCTAGTGGAGGTGGGGCATTTGCAGAAGATACGCAGTATTTT.

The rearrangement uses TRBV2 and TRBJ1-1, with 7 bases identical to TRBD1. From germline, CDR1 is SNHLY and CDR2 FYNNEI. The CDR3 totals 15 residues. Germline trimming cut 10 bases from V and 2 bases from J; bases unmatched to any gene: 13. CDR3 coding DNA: TGTGCCACCGGGGGACAGCCTGGGGGAAACACTGAAGCTTTCTTT. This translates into CATGGQPGGNTEAFF.

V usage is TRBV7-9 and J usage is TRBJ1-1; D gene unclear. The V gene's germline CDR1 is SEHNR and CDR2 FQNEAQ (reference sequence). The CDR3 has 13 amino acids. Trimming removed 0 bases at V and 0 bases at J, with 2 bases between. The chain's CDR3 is CASSLAMNTEAFF. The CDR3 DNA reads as TGTGCCAGCAGCTTAGCGATGAACACTGAAGCTTTCTTT. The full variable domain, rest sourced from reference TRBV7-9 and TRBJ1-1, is DTGVSQNPRHKITKRGQNVTFRCDPISEHNRLYWYRQTLGQGPEFLTYFQNEAQLEKSRLLSDRFSAERPKGSFSTLEIQRTEQGDSAMYLCASSLAMNTEAFFGQGTRLTVV.

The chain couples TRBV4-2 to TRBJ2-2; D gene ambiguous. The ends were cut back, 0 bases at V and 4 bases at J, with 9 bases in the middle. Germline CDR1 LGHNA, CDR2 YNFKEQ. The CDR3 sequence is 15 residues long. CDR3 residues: CASSQEERGTGELFF. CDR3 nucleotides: TGTGCCAGCAGCCAAGAAGAGAGAGGCACCGGGGAGCTGTTTTTT.